The 14 T cell receptor beta chains listed next were all sequenced from one sample in a study of cytomegalovirus exposure and HLA in healthy donors. This PCR relied on a set of 60 Vbeta primers and 13 Jbeta primers. The table came from immunoSEQ multiplex PCR; TCRdb's copy has only in-frame clones and leaves some out. The data hold approximately 73,000 clones, with about 64% observed a single time. Sequenced input: PBMCs. Receptors were obtained from a man aged 30 to 39 in good health and CMV-seropositive.

The chain has TRBV14 and TRBJ2-2, with D perhaps matching TRBD1 (5 bases). The germline V gene has CDR1 SGHDN and CDR2 FVKESK. The V and J ends lost 1 base and 10 bases respectively, with 10 bases between them. This CDR3 spans 13 amino acids. This CDR3 reads CASSQGQKPELFF. The CDR3 nucleotides are TGTGCCAGCAGCCAAGGACAGAAACCGGAGCTGTTTTTT.

The chain combines TRBV4-1 with TRBJ2-1, with TRBD2 identical over 10 bases. CDR1 is MGHRA and CDR2 is YSYEKL in the germline V gene. The length of the CDR3 is 17 residues. The ends lost 1 base at V and 5 bases at J; junction bases unmatched: 8. The CDR3 spells CASSQGLLAGINNEQFF. CDR3 bases: TGCGCCAGCAGCCAAGGTCTACTAGCGGGGATCAACAATGAGCAGTTCTTC.

J is TRBJ2-7 and V is TRBV6-5; 8 bases align to TRBD2. From germline, CDR1 is MNHEY and CDR2 SVGAGI. V was pared by 6 bases and J by 4 bases, with 8 bases of the junction left unmatched. The CDR3 is 14 residues long. CDR3 in amino acids: CASSLRGGRYEQYF. The DNA of the CDR3 is TGTGCCAGCAGCCTCCGGGGGGGTCGGTACGAGCAGTACTTC.

V is TRBV6-6 and J is TRBJ2-7; D might be TRBD1 (6 bases). Germline V gives CDR1 MNHNY, CDR2 SVGAGI (reference sequence). The CDR3 is made up of 14 amino acids. V was cut by 1 base and J by 4 bases, with 11 bases left in between. CDR3 sequence: CASSYWTVYYEQYF. The CDR3 bases are TGTGCCAGCAGTTACTGGACAGTTTATTACGAGCAGTACTTC.

The chain carries TRBV7-2 and TRBJ2-2; tentative D call: TRBD2 (6 bases). Trimming cost V 1 base and J 5 bases, with 8 bases left between them. The CDR3 runs 14 residues. Germline CDR1 reads SGHTA; CDR2 reads FQGNSA. The CDR3: CASSLEAGTGELFF. The CDR3, as DNA: TGTGCCAGCAGCTTAGAAGCGGGTACCGGGGAGCTGTTTTTT.

The rearrangement links TRBV19 to TRBJ1-5; 7 nucleotides line up with TRBD1. Germline-derived CDR1 and CDR2 are LNHDA and SQIVND (reference sequence). V shed 8 bases, J shed 0 bases, and the junction held 10 bases outside the gene matches. This CDR3 is 16 amino acids long. CDR3 residues: CASVTGTAYSNQPQHF. CDR3 coding DNA: TGTGCCAGTGTAACCGGGACAGCTTATAGCAATCAGCCCCAGCATTTT.

The chain is built from TRBV15 and TRBJ1-2; no firm D call. Looked up from germline, CDR1 is LNHNV and CDR2 is YYDKDF (reference sequence). CDR3 size: 15 residues. The V and J ends lost 4 bases and 0 bases respectively, with 12 bases between them. CDR3 region: CATSKGRGTNYGYTF. The CDR3 region has the DNA TGTGCCACCAGCAAAGGTAGAGGGACTAACTATGGCTACACCTTC.

V gene TRBV19 combines with J gene TRBJ2-1; TRBD2 matches 10 bases. The CDR3 runs to 14 residues. The junction had 8 bases not matched to a gene; V was cut back by 6 bases and J by 9 bases. CDR1 LNHDA and CDR2 SQIVND come from the germline V gene (reference sequence). The CDR3 sequence: CASRQAGGPGEQFF. CDR3 nucleotides: TGTGCCAGTAGACAAGCGGGAGGGCCTGGTGAGCAGTTCTTC.

The V call is TRBV6-4, the J call TRBJ1-3; D gene unclear. The CDR3 has 16 amino acids. CDR1 and CDR2 from the germline V gene are MRHNA and SNTAGT. Trimming took off 3 bases at V and 15 bases at J, with 27 bases between the two ends. The CDR3 region has the DNA TGTGCCAGCAGTGAGTCCGGATTACGGGTCGGCCCAGAAAAATATTTT. The encoded protein is CASSESGLRVGPEKYF.

The gene calls are TRBV27 and TRBJ1-1; a possible D gene is TRBD1 (5 bases). CDR3 length: 16 amino acids. CDR1 is MNHEY and CDR2 is SMNVEV in the germline V gene (reference sequence). V was pared by 0 bases and J by 2 bases, with 13 bases between. The CDR3 DNA is TGTGCCAGCAGTTTATCGGTTCGGGGGAGAAACACTGAAGCTTTCTTT. It specifies CASSLSVRGRNTEAFF.

V usage is TRBV7-9 and J usage is TRBJ2-1, with TRBD2 matching over 9 bases. This CDR3 is 18 amino acids long. Per germline, CDR1 SEHNR and CDR2 FQNEAQ (reference sequence). Germline trimming cut 5 bases from V and 5 bases from J; bases unmatched to any gene: 16. DNA of the CDR3: TGTGCCAGCAGCCCCCCCCCGAGGCTAGCGGGAAAAGACAATGAGCAGTTCTTC. This translates into CASSPPPRLAGKDNEQFF.

The chain is built from TRBV4-3 and TRBJ1-3; D possibly corresponds to TRBD1 (5 bases). The CDR3 has 19 residues. V dropped 0 bases and J dropped 0 bases, with 18 bases sitting between them. Germline V gene lookup returns CDR1 LGHNA and CDR2 YSLEER. The CDR3 DNA reads TGCGCCAGCAGCCAAGATCAGGGAGGGGTACGGAGCTCTGGAAACACCATATATTTT. It translates to CASSQDQGGVRSSGNTIYF.

The J gene is TRBJ1-4, the V gene TRBV19; tentatively, D is TRBD1 (5 bases). The CDR3 is 13 residues long. The V gene lost 7 bases and the J gene lost 8 bases, with 14 bases spanning the gap. Germline V CDR1 and CDR2: LNHDA, SQIVND (reference sequence). The CDR3 reads CASTEQADEKLFF. The CDR3 DNA follows: TGTGCCAGTACTGAACAGGCTGACGAAAAACTGTTTTTT.

V is TRBV7-6 and J is TRBJ1-3; D is ambiguous. The V gene's germline CDR1 is SGHVS and CDR2 FNYEAQ. The germline V and J ends were trimmed by 1 base and 4 bases, with 17 bases remaining between them. The CDR3 loop spans 17 amino acids. The DNA for the CDR3 is TGTGCCAGCAGCTTAGGGGAGGGAAGGCCCGAGGGAAACACCATATATTTT. Its protein is CASSLGEGRPEGNTIYF.